This section outlines one T cell receptor (beta chain) sequence together with its context. The target of this receptor is not known. The input lacks base qualities; no much larger clone sits a single base away. These data belong to a study of blood T cell repertoires in COVID-19 (TCRdb year 2020). Background for the entire study: The collaborator samples originated in the United States, Italy and Spain and spanned the acute and convalescent phases of COVID-19. The prospective study material was composed of cDNA or gDNA derived from T cells, B-cell-depleted T cells, or PBMCs. Subjects who had been exposed to COVID-19, were actively infected with it, or had recovered from it provided the deeply sampled blood TCRbeta repertoires that made up the dataset. The repertoires were released in a freely available public database meant as a resource for research on the immune response to SARS-CoV-2. Samples were obtained from the ongoing ImmuneRACE study (first 160 participants) and from 1,254 subjects provided by 6 global collaborators. Sample metadata almost always included a de-identified subject ID, COVID-19 status, age in years and sex. Where available, HLA class I and class II types were taken from metadata supplied by the sample provider and were not determined by assay-based typing. Points the paper makes about the study in general: How much clinical and demographic metadata was included differed by source and by participant, and the metadata was provided uncurated.

The CDR3 goes from the cysteine to the phenylalanine over 15 residues. Only CDR3 DNA remains: 45 bases, in frame from the first base. The V end loses 0 bases and the J end loses 3 bases, and a stretch of 8 bases separates them. Sequences LGHDT (CDR1) and YNNKEL (CDR2) are obtained from the germline V gene (reference sequence). Participants in the prospective study were enrolled through a virtual design, were aged roughly 18 to 100 years, and lived in roughly 24 United States geographic areas. Cohort assignment in the prospective study relied on participant-reported clinical history from a screening survey and a study questionnaire. In the prospective study, whole blood, serum and a nasopharyngeal or oropharyngeal swab were collected from each participant by mobile phlebotomists. Over a roughly two-month period, participants in the prospective study had the option of providing additional blood draws and questionnaires. Prospective study blood samples were shipped either frozen or at room temperature before DNA extraction.

The immunoSEQ Assay, a bias-controlled multiplex PCR, was used to amplify TCRbeta CDR3 regions from genomic DNA. The original methods were these. Within the assay, amplification of reference gene primers was used to estimate how many nucleated cells each sample contained. To quantify the absolute abundance of each unique TCRbeta CDR3 rearrangement, sequence reads were collapsed and filtered. For each sample, productive Simpson clonality was calculated by taking the square root of Simpson's diversity index across productive rearrangements. TCRdb carries this immuneACCESS record with in-frame sequences only. Its versions omit some clonotypes, under half of them owing to an unresolved V gene in the studies checked, with the rest unexplained. D and trimming were read from the DNA, whereas the V and J calls and clone size are those reported in that table. Across this sample there are 200,000 to 250,000 clones, with 70% to 90% seen only once. The top ten hold over 12% of the sample.

Sequences were obtained from PBMCs or T cells enriched from blood (not recorded which). This receptor was taken from a woman between 45 and 65 years old with acute COVID-19. The chain is assembled from TRBV3-1 (or the pseudogene TRBV3-2) and TRBJ2-2; the D gene remains uncertain. The encoded CDR3 is CASSQEGGYTGELFF. The nucleotides read TGTGCCAGCAGCCAAGAAGGCGGATACACCGGGGAGCTGTTTTTT.